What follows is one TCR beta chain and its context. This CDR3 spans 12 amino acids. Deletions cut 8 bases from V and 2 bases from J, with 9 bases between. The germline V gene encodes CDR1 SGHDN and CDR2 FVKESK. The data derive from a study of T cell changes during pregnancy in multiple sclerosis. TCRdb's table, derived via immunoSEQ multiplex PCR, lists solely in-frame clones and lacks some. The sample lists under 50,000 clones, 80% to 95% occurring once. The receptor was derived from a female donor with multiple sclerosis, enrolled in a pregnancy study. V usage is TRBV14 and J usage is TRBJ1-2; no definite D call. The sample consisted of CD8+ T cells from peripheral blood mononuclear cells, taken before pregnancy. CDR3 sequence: CASGPGNYGYTF. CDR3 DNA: TGTGCCAGCGGCCCGGGGAACTATGGCTACACCTTC.